One sample yielded the 30 T cell receptor beta chains listed below, sequenced in a study of T cells in Graves' hyperthyroidism and ophthalmopathy. The TCR beta CDR3 regions underwent amplification using RNA transcripts as the source. During a first-round RT-PCR of the TCR CDR3, the HTBI primer set was used. Via MiXCR, TCRdb re-called the multiplex PCR reads, giving one row per CDR3 protein. The sample shows hundreds of thousands of distinct CDR3 sequences, under 60% of them seen only once. Source material: peripheral blood or thyroid tissue (not recorded which). All receptors come from a woman aged 18-29 years with Graves' hyperthyroidism.

CDR3: CASSSPGAATYTF. CDR3 DNA: TGTGCCAGCAGCTCCCCGGGAGCCGCGACCTACACCTTC. V usage is TRBV2 and J usage is TRBJ1-2, with unresolved D. Trimming pared 6 bases from V and 10 bases from J, leaving 18 bases between. Germline V lookup: CDR1 SNHLY, CDR2 FYNNEI. The CDR3 consists of 13 residues.

For this clonotype: A clone one base away is much larger, so this may be a read error. The chain employs TRBV7-6 and TRBJ1-5; a possible D gene is TRBD1 (5 bases). The germline gives CDR1 SGHVS, CDR2 FNYEAQ. CDR3 length: 13 residues. V gave up 3 bases and J gave up 7 bases, with 10 bases separating them. The chain's CDR3 is CASSFRWDQPQHF. CDR3 nucleotides: TGTGCCAGCAGCTTCCGATGGGACCAGCCCCAGCATTTT.

The chain combines TRBV5-1 with TRBJ2-7; 11 bases match TRBD2. V lost 4 bases and J lost 3; bases outside the gene matches: 12. The CDR3 extends over 17 amino acids. Per germline, CDR1 SGHRS and CDR2 YFSETQ. Here the CDR3 reads CASSVISGRAGIYEQYF. CDR3 DNA: TGCGCCAGCAGCGTGATTAGCGGGAGGGCCGGAATCTACGAGCAGTACTTC.

The sample holds many counts of this clonotype. The rearrangement links TRBV7-2 to TRBJ2-7, with D hard to call. Germline V lookup: CDR1 SGHTA, CDR2 FQGNSA. The CDR3 runs to 12 residues. Trimming left V 6 bases short and J 7 bases short, with 13 bases between. This CDR3 reads CASRAVSREQYF. The DNA for the CDR3 is TGTGCCAGCAGGGCAGTGAGTAGGGAGCAGTACTTC.

The chain is built from TRBV2 and TRBJ2-7, with 10 bases identical to TRBD1. The junction had 9 bases not matched to a gene; V was cut back by 6 bases and J by 4 bases. CDR3 length: 15 amino acids. From germline, CDR1 is SNHLY and CDR2 FYNNEI. Written as DNA, the CDR3 is TGTGCCAGCAGCACCGGGACAGGGGATTGGTACGAGCAGTACTTC. Translating gives CASSTGTGDWYEQYF.

This chain links TRBV19 with TRBJ1-5; D gene uncertain. This CDR3 has 15 amino acids. Germline assignment: CDR1 LNHDA and CDR2 SQIVND (reference sequence). V was shortened by 1 base and J by 0 bases, with 7 bases between the two germline ends. CDR3 DNA: TGTGCCAGTAGTATAGCCACAGTTAGCAATCAGCCCCAGCATTTT. Its protein product is CASSIATVSNQPQHF.

A note on this clonotype: A much bigger clone sits one base away, suggesting this may be a read error. The chain joins TRBV2 to TRBJ1-2, with no clear D. CDR1 is SNHLY, CDR2 FYNNEI, per germline. The CDR3 spans 13 residues. Trimming took off 5 bases at V and 8 bases at J, with 15 bases between the two ends. CDR3 in DNA: TGTGCCAGCAGTTCCCCAGGACGGGTCGGCTACACCTTC. Translation: CASSSPGRVGYTF.

The V and J genes are TRBV9 and TRBJ1-1; 7 bases line up with TRBD1. Per the germline V gene, CDR1 is SGDLS and CDR2 is YYNGEE. This CDR3 has 15 amino acids. Trimming removed 4 bases from V and 1 base from J; junction bases left unmatched: 7. The CDR3 sequence is CASSLTGAQNTEAFF. The CDR3 bases are TGTGCCAGCAGCCTTACAGGGGCCCAGAACACTGAAGCTTTCTTT.

The rearrangement joins TRBV19 to TRBJ2-2, with a possible D match to TRBD2 (5 bases). CDR1 LNHDA and CDR2 SQIVND come from the germline V gene (reference sequence). V lost 2 bases and J lost 4, with 8 bases in between. The CDR3 runs 14 residues. The CDR3 spells CASSITGTTGELFF. The CDR3 DNA follows: TGTGCCAGTAGTATAACGGGAACCACCGGGGAGCTGTTTTTT.

This clonotype has a handful of counts. The chain carries TRBV11-1 and TRBJ2-7, with 10 bases matching TRBD2. J gave up 5 bases and V 0 bases, and 1 base lay outside the gene matches. CDR1 is SGHAT, CDR2 FQDESV, per germline (reference sequence). The CDR3 consists of 14 residues. In DNA form, the CDR3 reads TGTGCCAGCAGCTTAGCTCTAGCGGGAGACGAGCAGTACTTC. Translating gives CASSLALAGDEQYF.

This clonotype came up once. The V call is TRBV25-1, the J call TRBJ2-3, with D uncertain. Germline CDR1 and CDR2: MGHDK and SYGVNS. The V gene lost 6 bases and the J gene lost 0 bases, with 10 bases spanning the gap. This CDR3 has 14 residues. The CDR3 nucleotides read TGTGCCAGCAGCGTGGACGCTAGCACAGATACGCAGTATTTT. Its translation is CASSVDASTDTQYF.

The rearrangement uses TRBV2 and TRBJ2-7; 10 nucleotides match TRBD1. CDR3 length equals 19 residues. Trimming cost V 6 bases and J 3 bases; bases outside gene matches: 20. CDR1 is SNHLY and CDR2 is FYNNEI in the germline V gene. CDR3 region: CASSARVWLHRDRGYEQYF. The CDR3 DNA is TGTGCCAGCAGCGCCCGGGTTTGGCTTCACCGGGACAGGGGCTACGAGCAGTACTTC.

This clonotype was recorded once. The chain joins TRBV10-3 to TRBJ1-1; D is unresolved. The CDR3 length is 8 residues. Trimming took off 11 bases at V and 13 bases at J, with 11 bases between the two ends. Germline CDR1 reads ENHRY; CDR2 reads SYGVKD. The CDR3 here is CASREGFF. The CDR3 nucleotides read TGTGCCTCCCGGGAGGGTTTCTTT.

This clonotype was counted at least ten times. The J gene is TRBJ1-3, the V gene TRBV2; TRBD1 aligns across 9 bases. Germline assignment: CDR1 SNHLY and CDR2 FYNNEI. The CDR3 runs 15 residues. J was trimmed by 3 bases and V by 7 bases; bases with no gene match: 7. The CDR3 DNA reads TGTGCCAGCATTATCGGGACAGGGTTTGGAAACACCATATATTTT. Its protein is CASIIGTGFGNTIYF.

V usage is TRBV12-3 or TRBV12-4 and J usage is TRBJ2-7; D assignment may be TRBD1 or TRBD2 (5 bases each). The CDR3 has 14 residues. V lost 5 bases and J 0 bases, leaving 11 bases between the germline ends. The CDR3 DNA follows: TGTGCCAGCAGTATAGGGACGCCCTCCTACGAGCAGTACTTC. This translates into CASSIGTPSYEQYF.

The rearrangement links TRBV15 to TRBJ2-6; D is uncertain. Trimming stripped 0 bases from V and 4 bases from J, with 10 bases between. This CDR3 is built from 16 residues. Germline lookup yields CDR1 LNHNV and CDR2 YYDKDF (reference sequence). CDR3 sequence reads: CATSRDQVAGANVLTF. Written as DNA, the CDR3 is TGTGCCACCAGCAGAGATCAGGTGGCCGGGGCCAACGTCCTGACTTTC.

This rearrangement joins TRBV29-1 to TRBJ2-7; D is possibly TRBD1 (6 bases). The end of the DNA aligns better with TRBJ2-1, so the J call may be wrong. Per the germline V gene, CDR1 is SQVTM and CDR2 is ANQGSEA. The length of the CDR3 is 12 residues. CDR3 protein: CSVVQGDNEQFF. Written as DNA, the CDR3 is TGCAGCGTTGTACAGGGAGACAATGAGCAGTTCTTC.

This clonotype was counted at least ten times. The rearrangement links TRBV2 to TRBJ2-7; no clear D. V was cut by 6 bases and J by 0 bases, with 6 bases left in between. This CDR3 is built from 12 residues. Germline CDR1 and CDR2: SNHLY and FYNNEI. The CDR3 DNA reads TGTGCCAGCAGCCCTCGCTCCTACGAGCAGTACTTC. Protein product: CASSPRSYEQYF.

This clonotype has at least ten counts. The rearrangement uses TRBV2 and TRBJ2-6; D ambiguous. This CDR3 region has 13 residues. V gave up 6 bases and J gave up 0 bases, with 3 bases separating them. Per the germline V gene, CDR1 is SNHLY and CDR2 is FYNNEI. The CDR3 nucleotides read TGTGCCAGCAGGAACTCTGGGGCCAACGTCCTGACTTTC. Its protein is CASRNSGANVLTF.

About this clonotype: At one of its ends the junction is not consistent with the germline gene, which may arise from a read error. CDR3 residues: CASSRILTGGTYEQYF. The CDR3, as DNA: TGCGCCAGCAGCCGGATCCTGACAGGGGGCACCTACGAGCAGTACTTC. The gene calls are TRBV2 and TRBJ2-7; 10 bases line up with TRBD1. CDR1 is SNHLY, CDR2 FYNNEI, per germline. This CDR3 is 16 amino acids long.

This chain links TRBV20-1 with TRBJ2-2; D gene ambiguous. Trimming cost V 0 bases and J 1 base, with 6 bases left between them. The CDR3 totals 14 residues. Germline-derived CDR1 and CDR2 are DFQATT and SNEGSKA (reference sequence). CDR3 protein: CSARDMGNTGELFF. For the CDR3, the DNA is TGCAGTGCTAGAGATATGGGGAACACCGGGGAGCTGTTTTTT.

With respect to this clonotype: A much larger clonotype is one base distant, so this may be a read error. The rearrangement uses TRBV10-2 and TRBJ2-2; D may be TRBD2 (5 bases). The germline CDR1 and CDR2 sequences are WSHSY and SAAADI. The CDR3 covers 14 residues. The CDR3 region has the DNA TGCGCCAGCACCTATCAGAGGAACACCGGGGAGCCGTTTTTT. This codes for CASTYQRNTGEPFF.

This clonotype came up a few times. The chain recombines TRBV24-1 with TRBJ2-5; D perhaps matches TRBD1 (6 bases). V was shortened by 3 bases and J by 3 bases, with 13 bases between the two germline ends. CDR3 length: 15 amino acids. Germline CDR1 and CDR2: KGHDR and SFDVKD. Here the CDR3 reads CATSDTEGVEETQYF. CDR3 nucleotides: TGTGCCACCAGTGATACAGAGGGGGTGGAAGAGACCCAGTACTTC.

CDR3 nucleotide sequence: TGTGCCAGCAGCCCGCAGTCTTGGGGACAGCCCCAGCATTTT. This gives the protein CASSPQSWGQPQHF. This chain joins TRBV7-2 and TRBJ1-5; D uncertain. This CDR3 has 14 residues. The germline CDR1 and CDR2 sequences are SGHTA and FQGNSA. Between the trimmed V and J ends, which lost 5 bases and 7 bases, there was a span of 15 bases.

The chain has TRBV19 and TRBJ1-1; D gene uncertain. The CDR3 loop spans 13 amino acids. Trimming took off 0 bases at V and 2 bases at J, with 4 bases between the two ends. Germline V gene data show CDR1 as LNHDA and CDR2 as SQIVND (reference sequence). The CDR3 region has the DNA TGTGCCAGTAGTATAGAGGTTAACACTGAAGCTTTCTTT. Translation: CASSIEVNTEAFF.

The CDR3 is CASSRRGTTNTGELFF. CDR3 DNA sequence: TGTGCCAGCAGTCGTCGGGGCACCACGAACACCGGGGAGCTGTTTTTT. The chain recombines TRBV2 with TRBJ2-2; either TRBD1 or TRBD2 may supply D (5 bases each). The V end was cut by 5 bases, the J end by 0 bases, with 13 bases between. The CDR3 is 16 amino acids. The V gene's germline CDR1 is SNHLY and CDR2 FYNNEI.

The chain links TRBV25-1 to TRBJ2-7; 11 bases match TRBD2. With V trimmed by 8 bases and J by 0 bases, 15 bases remained unmatched. Germline V lookup: CDR1 MGHDK, CDR2 SYGVNS. CDR3 length equals 18 residues. The CDR3: CASSPPGLAERYSYEQYF. The CDR3 DNA reads as TGTGCCAGCTCACCACCGGGACTAGCGGAACGGTACTCCTACGAGCAGTACTTC.

For the CDR3, the DNA is TGCGCCAGCAGATGGGAGACCCAGTACTTC. This gives the protein CASRWETQYF. The rearrangement joins TRBV5-1 to TRBJ2-5; D ambiguous. Germline CDR1 reads SGHRS; CDR2 reads YFSETQ. This CDR3 comprises 10 residues. Trimming stripped 5 bases from V and 5 bases from J, with 4 bases between.

This clonotype was recorded a few times. The chain links TRBV5-1 to TRBJ2-2; 9 nucleotides line up with TRBD1. The V segment lost 6 bases and the J segment 4 bases; nucleotides outside the gene matches: 7. This CDR3 has 15 residues. Germline-derived CDR1 and CDR2 are SGHRS and YFSETQ. The CDR3 reads CASTFGTGRTGELFF. The CDR3 region has the DNA TGCGCCAGCACCTTCGGGACAGGGCGCACCGGGGAGCTGTTTTTT.

The gene calls are TRBV29-1 and TRBJ2-2; D is possibly TRBD1 (6 bases). The V and J ends lost 7 bases and 0 bases respectively, with 9 bases between them. The CDR3 loop spans 13 amino acids. Germline CDR1 SQVTM, CDR2 ANQGSEA. CDR3 DNA sequence: TGCAGCGGCAGGGGCCCGAACACCGGGGAGCTGTTTTTT. Its protein is CSGRGPNTGELFF.